This T cell receptor (beta chain) was recorded in a study of T cell repertoires in cytomegalovirus infection. Study-wide background: It was the public TCR beta signatures that indicated both CMV infection and matching HLA type. Study results and caveats: Individuals carrying CMV plus the relevant HLA were identified by cumulative frequency of public TCR beta families. What dominated the ex vivo response were HLA-C-restricted CMV-specific TCR beta clonotypes.

TCRdb redid the calling of the reads with MiXCR, one entry per CDR3 protein. The sample shows 130,000 or so distinct CDR3 sequences, roughly 6% of them seen only once. This CDR3 contains 15 residues. V lost 4 bases and J 0 bases, leaving 10 bases between the germline ends. Germline V gene data show CDR1 as LNHDA and CDR2 as SQIVND (reference sequence). This clonotype was seen ten or more times. The antigen is unknown. V usage is TRBV19 and J usage is TRBJ1-3, with D unresolved. What was sequenced was PBMCs. This receptor was taken from a human donor in good health (CMV status not recorded). Some clones in this sample may be carry-over from other donors' samples. CDR3 bases: TGTGCCAGTAGTAACGGACCGGCCTCTGGAAACACCATATATTTT. Encoded protein: CASSNGPASGNTIYF.